This record looks at one T cell receptor (beta chain) sequence and its context. This receptor's antigen is unknown. No quality values exist for individual bases; no much larger clone is one base distant. Libraries came from the immunoSEQ multiplex PCR assay. The clones in this table, taken by TCRdb from immuneACCESS, are in-frame only. Not every clone is retained; where verified, under half of the shortfall comes from an unresolved V gene, and the cause of the rest is unknown. Counted in this sample were about 15,000 clones; roughly 87% of them appeared once. The ten largest clones take up 30% to 45% of the sample. For TCR Vbeta sequencing, memory CD4+ T cells were sorted ex vivo from the peripheral blood of narcolepsy patients and healthy controls. The data are from a study of T cells in narcolepsy listed by TCRdb under 2018. General notes on the study: Patients with narcolepsy type 1 or type 2 (NT1, NT2) were enrolled in the study together with healthy control donors. To look for autoreactive T cells in narcolepsy patients that target self-antigens of hypocretin neurons (hypocretin, TRIB2), the study used TCR Vbeta sequencing to follow clonotypes in blood and CSF.

The paper's findings and limits, for the study overall: Patients and controls had similar numbers of sequenced blood memory CD4+ clonotypes, with averages of roughly 38,000 in patients and around 36,000 in controls. HCRT-specific and TRIB2-specific autoreactive clonotypes were highlighted in plots that compared CD4+ T cell clonotypes in CSF versus blood from the same patient. Certain blood memory CD4+ repertoires from patients and controls had no sequences that matched autoreactive T cell clones. According to the report, autoreactive clonotypes were detected serially in the blood of the same patients and of different patients, but not in healthy controls.

What was sequenced was memory (CD45RA-) CD4+ T cells from blood. What this sample's cell subset or site label stands for: memory T cells sorted ex vivo from peripheral blood. The TCR originated in a human donor in good health.

The DNA sequence is as follows: TGTGCCTGGAGGAACCGGGACAGGAGCAACTATGGCTACACCTTC. It encodes CAWRNRDRSNYGYTF. The chain joins TRBV30 to TRBJ1-2; 8 central nucleotides agree with TRBD1. The germline V and J ends show losses of 3 bases and 2 bases respectively, and no gene match explains 8 bases of the junction. Sequences GTSNPN (CDR1) and SVGIG (CDR2) are obtained from the germline V gene (reference sequence). The CDR3 measures 15 amino acids from cysteine to phenylalanine. CDR3 DNA is the only sequence kept; it has 45 bases, read in frame from the first base.